The sequence of this T cell receptor (beta chain) was determined in a study of T cell changes during pregnancy in multiple sclerosis. The assay was immunoSEQ multiplex PCR, and TCRdb's table has in-frame clones only and misses some. This sample yields 78,000 or so clones, of which 92% are seen a single time; 1.4% belongs to the top ten. V lost 9 bases, J lost 3 bases, and 7 bases stayed unmatched. The germline V gene encodes CDR1 LNHDA and CDR2 SQIVND (reference sequence). The CDR3 is made up of 13 amino acids. The sequence was collected from a female donor with multiple sclerosis, enrolled in a pregnancy study. The sample was peripheral blood, taken before pregnancy. The V call is TRBV19, the J call TRBJ1-1; 7 bases are shared with TRBD1. This CDR3 reads CASKTGVDTEAFF. The CDR3 nucleotides read TGTGCCAGCAAAACAGGGGTTGACACTGAAGCTTTCTTT.